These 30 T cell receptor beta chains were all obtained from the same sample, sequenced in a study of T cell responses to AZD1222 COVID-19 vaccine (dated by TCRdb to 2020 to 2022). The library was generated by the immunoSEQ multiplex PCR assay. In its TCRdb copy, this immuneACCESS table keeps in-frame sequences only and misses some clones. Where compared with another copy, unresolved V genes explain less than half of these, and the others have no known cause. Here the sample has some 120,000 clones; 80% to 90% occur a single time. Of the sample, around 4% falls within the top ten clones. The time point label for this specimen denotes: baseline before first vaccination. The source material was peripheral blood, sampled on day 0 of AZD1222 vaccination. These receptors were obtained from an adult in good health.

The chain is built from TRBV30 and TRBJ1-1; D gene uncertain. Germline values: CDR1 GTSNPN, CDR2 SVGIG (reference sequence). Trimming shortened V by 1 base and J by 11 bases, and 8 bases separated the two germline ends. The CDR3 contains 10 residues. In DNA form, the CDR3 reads TGTGCCTGGAGTGAGACCGGGGCTTTCTTT. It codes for CAWSETGAFF.

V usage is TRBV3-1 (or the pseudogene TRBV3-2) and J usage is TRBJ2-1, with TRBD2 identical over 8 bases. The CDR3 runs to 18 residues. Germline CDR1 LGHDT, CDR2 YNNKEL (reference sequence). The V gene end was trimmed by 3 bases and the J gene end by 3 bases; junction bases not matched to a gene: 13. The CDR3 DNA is TGTGCCAGCAGCCACCCCCTCGGATTTAGCGGGATCTACAATGAGCAGTTCTTC. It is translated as CASSHPLGFSGIYNEQFF.

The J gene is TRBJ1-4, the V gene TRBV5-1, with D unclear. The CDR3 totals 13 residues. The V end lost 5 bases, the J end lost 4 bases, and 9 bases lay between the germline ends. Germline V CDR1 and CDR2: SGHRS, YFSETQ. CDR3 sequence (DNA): TGCGCCAGCAGTGTAGAGGTTAATGAAAAACTGTTTTTT. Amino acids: CASSVEVNEKLFF.

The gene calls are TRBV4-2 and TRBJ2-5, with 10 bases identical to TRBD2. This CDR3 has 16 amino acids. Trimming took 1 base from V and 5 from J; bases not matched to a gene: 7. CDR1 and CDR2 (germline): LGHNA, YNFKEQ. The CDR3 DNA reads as TGTGCCAGCAGCCAAGGAGCGGGGGGGCCGGGTGAGACCCAGTACTTC. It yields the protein CASSQGAGGPGETQYF.

Here the CDR3 DNA reads TGTGCCAGCTCCCTGGGACAGGGCCAAGAGACCCAGTACTTC. Translated: CASSLGQGQETQYF. This chain joins TRBV19 and TRBJ2-5; 9 bases are a match to TRBD1. V lost 9 bases and J lost 1; bases outside the gene matches: 6. This CDR3 has 14 amino acids. Germline CDR1 reads LNHDA; CDR2 reads SQIVND (reference sequence).

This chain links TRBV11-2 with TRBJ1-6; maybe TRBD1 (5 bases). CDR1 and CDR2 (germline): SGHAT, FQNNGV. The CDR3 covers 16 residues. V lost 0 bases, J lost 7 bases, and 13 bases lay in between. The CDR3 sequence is CASSLDRQGINSPLHF. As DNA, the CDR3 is TGTGCCAGCAGCTTAGACCGCCAGGGAATCAATTCACCCCTCCACTTT.

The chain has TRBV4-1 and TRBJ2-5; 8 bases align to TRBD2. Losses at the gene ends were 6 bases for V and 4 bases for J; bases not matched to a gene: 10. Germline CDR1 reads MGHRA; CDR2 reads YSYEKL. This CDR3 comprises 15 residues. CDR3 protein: CASSKPGLGGETQYF. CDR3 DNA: TGCGCCAGCAGTAAACCGGGACTAGGGGGAGAGACCCAGTACTTC.

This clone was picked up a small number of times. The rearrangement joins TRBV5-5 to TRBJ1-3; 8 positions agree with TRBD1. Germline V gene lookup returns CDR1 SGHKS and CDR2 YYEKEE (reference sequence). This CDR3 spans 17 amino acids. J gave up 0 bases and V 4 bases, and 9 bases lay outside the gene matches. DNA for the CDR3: TGTGCCAGCAGCCGAAATCCGGGACAGGACTCTGGAAACACCATATATTTT. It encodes CASSRNPGQDSGNTIYF.

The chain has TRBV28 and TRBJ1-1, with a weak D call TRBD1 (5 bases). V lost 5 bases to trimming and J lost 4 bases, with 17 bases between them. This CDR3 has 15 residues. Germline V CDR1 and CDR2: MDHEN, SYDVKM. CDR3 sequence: CASSLPGPIFTEAFF. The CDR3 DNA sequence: TGTGCCAGCAGTCTTCCGGGGCCGATTTTCACTGAAGCTTTCTTT.

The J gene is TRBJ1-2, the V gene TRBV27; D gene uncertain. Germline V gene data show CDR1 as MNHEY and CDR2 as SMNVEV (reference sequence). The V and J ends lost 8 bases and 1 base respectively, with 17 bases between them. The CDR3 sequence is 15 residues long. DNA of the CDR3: TGTGCCAGCTCCCAAGCGAGCTCGGGTAACTATGGCTACACCTTC. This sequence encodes CASSQASSGNYGYTF.

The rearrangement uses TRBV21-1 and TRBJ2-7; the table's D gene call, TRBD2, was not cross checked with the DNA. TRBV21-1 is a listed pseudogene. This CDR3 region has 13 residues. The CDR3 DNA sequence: TGTGCCAGCAGCAAATTCTGTCTCTACGAGCAGTACTTC. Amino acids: CASSKFCLYEQYF.

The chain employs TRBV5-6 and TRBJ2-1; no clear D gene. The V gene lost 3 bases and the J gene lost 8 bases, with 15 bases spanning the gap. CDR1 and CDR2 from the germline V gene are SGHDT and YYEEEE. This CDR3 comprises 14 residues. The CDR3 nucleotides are TGTGCCAGCAGCTGGTCTAGATTCCGCTATGAGCAGTTCTTC. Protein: CASSWSRFRYEQFF.

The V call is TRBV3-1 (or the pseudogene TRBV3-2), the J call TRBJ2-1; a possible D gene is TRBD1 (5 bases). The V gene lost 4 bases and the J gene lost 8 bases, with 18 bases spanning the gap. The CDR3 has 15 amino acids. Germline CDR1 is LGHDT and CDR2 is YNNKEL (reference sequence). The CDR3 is CASSPPRARNHEQFF. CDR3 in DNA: TGTGCCAGCAGCCCCCCCAGGGCCCGCAACCATGAGCAGTTCTTC.

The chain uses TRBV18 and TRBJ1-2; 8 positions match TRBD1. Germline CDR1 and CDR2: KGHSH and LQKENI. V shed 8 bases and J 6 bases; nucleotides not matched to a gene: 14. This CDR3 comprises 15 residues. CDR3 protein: CASLKPGQEADGYTF. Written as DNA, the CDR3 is TGTGCCAGCCTAAAGCCGGGACAGGAGGCTGATGGCTACACCTTC.

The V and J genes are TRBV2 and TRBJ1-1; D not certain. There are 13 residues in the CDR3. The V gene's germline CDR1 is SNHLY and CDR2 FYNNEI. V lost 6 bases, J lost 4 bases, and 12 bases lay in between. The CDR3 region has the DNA TGTGCCAGCAGCCTGGCTTTCGGCACTGAAGCTTTCTTT. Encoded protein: CASSLAFGTEAFF.

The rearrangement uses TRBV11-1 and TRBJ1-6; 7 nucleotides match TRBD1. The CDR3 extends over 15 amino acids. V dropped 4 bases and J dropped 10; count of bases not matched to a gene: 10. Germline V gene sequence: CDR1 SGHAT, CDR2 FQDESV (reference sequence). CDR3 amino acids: CASSWETGSGSPLHF. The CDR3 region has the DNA TGTGCCAGCAGCTGGGAGACAGGGTCCGGCTCACCCCTCCACTTT.

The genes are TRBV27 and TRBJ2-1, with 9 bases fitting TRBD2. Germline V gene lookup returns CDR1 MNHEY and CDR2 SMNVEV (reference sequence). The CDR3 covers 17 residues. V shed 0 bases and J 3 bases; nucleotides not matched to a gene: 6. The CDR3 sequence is CASSLSLRLADYNEQFF. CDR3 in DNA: TGTGCCAGCAGTTTATCCCTCCGACTAGCGGACTACAATGAGCAGTTCTTC.

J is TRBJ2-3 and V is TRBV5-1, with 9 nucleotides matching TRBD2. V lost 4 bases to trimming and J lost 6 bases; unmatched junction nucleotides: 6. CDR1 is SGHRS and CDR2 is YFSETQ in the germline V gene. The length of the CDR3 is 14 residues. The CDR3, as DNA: TGCGCCAGCAGCGGAAGCGGGGGGACCGATACGCAGTATTTT. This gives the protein CASSGSGGTDTQYF.

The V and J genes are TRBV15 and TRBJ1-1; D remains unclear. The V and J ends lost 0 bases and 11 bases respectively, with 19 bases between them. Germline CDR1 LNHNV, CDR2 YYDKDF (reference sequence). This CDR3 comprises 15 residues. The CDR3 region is CATSRDEFEARGAFF. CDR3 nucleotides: TGTGCCACCAGCAGAGATGAATTTGAGGCCCGTGGGGCTTTCTTT.

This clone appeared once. CDR3 DNA: TGTGCCAGCAGCTTAGTGGTGGGTAGCTCTGGAAACACCATATATTTT. It encodes CASSLVVGSSGNTIYF. The gene calls are TRBV7-9 and TRBJ1-3; D not certain. V was shortened by 1 base and J by 0 bases, with 10 bases between the two germline ends. This CDR3 region has 16 residues. Germline-derived CDR1 and CDR2 are SEHNR and FQNEAQ (reference sequence).

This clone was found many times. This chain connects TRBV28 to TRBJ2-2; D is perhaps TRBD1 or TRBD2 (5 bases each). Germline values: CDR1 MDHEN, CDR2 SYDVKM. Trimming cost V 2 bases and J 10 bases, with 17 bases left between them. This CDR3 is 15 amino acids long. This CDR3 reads CASSLGTSALLELFF. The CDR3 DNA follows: TGTGCCAGCAGTTTAGGGACCTCGGCGCTTTTGGAGCTGTTTTTT.

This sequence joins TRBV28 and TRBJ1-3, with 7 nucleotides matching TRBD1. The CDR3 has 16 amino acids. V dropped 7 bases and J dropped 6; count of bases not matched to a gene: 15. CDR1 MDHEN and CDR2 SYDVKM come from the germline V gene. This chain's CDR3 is CASTPEGAGSENTIYF. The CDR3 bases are TGTGCCAGCACCCCTGAGGGGGCAGGGTCGGAAAACACCATATATTTT.

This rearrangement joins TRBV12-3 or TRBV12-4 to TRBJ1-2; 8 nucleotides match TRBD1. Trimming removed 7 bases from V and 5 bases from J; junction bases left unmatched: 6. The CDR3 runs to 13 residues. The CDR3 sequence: CASTMDREYGYTF. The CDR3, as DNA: TGTGCCAGCACAATGGACAGGGAATATGGCTACACCTTC.

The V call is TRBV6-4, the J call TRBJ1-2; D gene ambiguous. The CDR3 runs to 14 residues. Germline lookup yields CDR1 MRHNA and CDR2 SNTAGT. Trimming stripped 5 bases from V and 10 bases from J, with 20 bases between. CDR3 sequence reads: CASSRVPHRLYYTF. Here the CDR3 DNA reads TGTGCCAGCAGTCGTGTGCCACACCGCCTATACTACACCTTC.

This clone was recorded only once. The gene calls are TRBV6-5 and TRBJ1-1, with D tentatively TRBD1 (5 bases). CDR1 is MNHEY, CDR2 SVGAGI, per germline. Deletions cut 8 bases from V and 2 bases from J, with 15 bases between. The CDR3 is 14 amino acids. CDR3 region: CASPSGGPNTEAFF. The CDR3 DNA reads TGTGCCAGCCCATCCGGGGGACCCAACACTGAAGCTTTCTTT.

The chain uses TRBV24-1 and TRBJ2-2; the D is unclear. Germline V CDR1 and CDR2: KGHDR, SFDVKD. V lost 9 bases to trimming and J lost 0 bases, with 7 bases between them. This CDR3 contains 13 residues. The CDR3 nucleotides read TGTGCCACCTCACCATCGAACACCGGGGAGCTGTTTTTT. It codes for CATSPSNTGELFF.

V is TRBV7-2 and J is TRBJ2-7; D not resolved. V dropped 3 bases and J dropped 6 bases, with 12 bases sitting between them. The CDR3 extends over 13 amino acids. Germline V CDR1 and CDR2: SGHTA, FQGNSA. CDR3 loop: CASSFLTRGEQYF. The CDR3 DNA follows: TGTGCCAGCAGCTTCCTGACCCGCGGCGAGCAGTACTTC.

The CDR3 DNA reads TGTGCCACCAAAGGGTGGCAGGGGGGACACGGGGAGCTGTTTTTT. It is translated as CATKGWQGGHGELFF. This chain links TRBV28 with TRBJ2-2; D might be TRBD1 (7 bases). This CDR3 contains 15 residues. With 10 bases removed from V and 7 bases from J, the gap between germline ends came to 22 bases. CDR1 is MDHEN and CDR2 is SYDVKM in the germline V gene.

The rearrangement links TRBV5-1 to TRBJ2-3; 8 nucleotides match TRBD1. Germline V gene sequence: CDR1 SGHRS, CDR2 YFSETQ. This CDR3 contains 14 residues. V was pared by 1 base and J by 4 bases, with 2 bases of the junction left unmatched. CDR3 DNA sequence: TGCGCCAGCAGCTTGTTGACAGGGGCAGATACGCAGTATTTT. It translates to CASSLLTGADTQYF.

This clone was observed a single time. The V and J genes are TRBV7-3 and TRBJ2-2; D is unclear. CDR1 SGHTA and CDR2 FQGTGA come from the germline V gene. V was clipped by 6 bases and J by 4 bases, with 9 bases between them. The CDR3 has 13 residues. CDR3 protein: CASRPTGTGELFF. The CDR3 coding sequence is TGTGCCAGCAGACCTACGGGCACCGGGGAGCTGTTTTTT. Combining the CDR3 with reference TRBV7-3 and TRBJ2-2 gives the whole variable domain GAGVSQTPSNKVTEKGKYVELRCDPISGHTALYWYRQSLGQGPEFLIYFQGTGAADDSGLPNDRFFAVRPEGSVSTLKIQRTERGDSAVYLCASRPTGTGELFFGEGSRLTVL.